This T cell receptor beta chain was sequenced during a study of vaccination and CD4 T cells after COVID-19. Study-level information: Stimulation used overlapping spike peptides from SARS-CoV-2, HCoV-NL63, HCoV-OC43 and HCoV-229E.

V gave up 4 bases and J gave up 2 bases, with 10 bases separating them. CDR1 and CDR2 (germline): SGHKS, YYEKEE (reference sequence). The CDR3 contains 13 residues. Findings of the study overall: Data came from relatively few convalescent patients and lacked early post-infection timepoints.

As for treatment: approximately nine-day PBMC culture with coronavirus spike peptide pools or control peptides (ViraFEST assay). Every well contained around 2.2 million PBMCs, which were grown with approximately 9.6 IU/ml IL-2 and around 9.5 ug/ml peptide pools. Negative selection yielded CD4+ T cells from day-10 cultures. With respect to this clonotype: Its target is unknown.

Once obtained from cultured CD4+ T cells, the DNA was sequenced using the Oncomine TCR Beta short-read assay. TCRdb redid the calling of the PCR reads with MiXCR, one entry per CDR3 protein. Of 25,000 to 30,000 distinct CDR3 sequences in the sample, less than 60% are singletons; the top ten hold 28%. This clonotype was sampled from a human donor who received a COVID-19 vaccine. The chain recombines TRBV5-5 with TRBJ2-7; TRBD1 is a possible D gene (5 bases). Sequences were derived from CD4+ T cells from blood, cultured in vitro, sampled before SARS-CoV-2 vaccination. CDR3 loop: CASSPRQTYEQYF. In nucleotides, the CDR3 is TGTGCCAGCAGCCCCCGACAGACCTACGAGCAGTACTTC.